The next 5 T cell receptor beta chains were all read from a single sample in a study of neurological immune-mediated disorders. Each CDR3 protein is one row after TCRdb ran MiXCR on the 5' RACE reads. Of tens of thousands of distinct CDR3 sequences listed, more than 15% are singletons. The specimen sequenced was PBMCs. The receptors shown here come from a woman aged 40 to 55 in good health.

DNA for the CDR3: TGTGCCAGCAGTTTACTCGGCGCAGGGAATGAGCAGTTCTTC. It translates to CASSLLGAGNEQFF. The gene calls are TRBV27 and TRBJ2-1; D might be TRBD1 (5 bases). Germline V gives CDR1 MNHEY, CDR2 SMNVEV (reference sequence). This CDR3 region has 14 residues. V lost 2 bases and J 7 bases, leaving 12 bases between the germline ends.

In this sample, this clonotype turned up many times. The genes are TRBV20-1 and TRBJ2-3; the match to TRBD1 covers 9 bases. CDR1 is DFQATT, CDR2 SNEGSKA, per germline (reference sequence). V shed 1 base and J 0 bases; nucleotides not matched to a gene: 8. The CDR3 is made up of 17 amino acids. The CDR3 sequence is CSARVLQDRGSTDTQYF. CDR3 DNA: TGCAGTGCTAGAGTATTACAGGACAGGGGTAGCACAGATACGCAGTATTTT.

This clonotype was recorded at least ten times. The CDR3 protein is CATTSGAYNEQFF. CDR3 nucleotide sequence: TGTGCCACCACTAGCGGGGCATACAATGAGCAGTTCTTC. The chain uses TRBV12-3 or TRBV12-4 and TRBJ2-1; 10 bases agree with TRBD2. Losses at the gene ends were 10 bases for V and 4 bases for J; bases not matched to a gene: 4. The CDR3 spans 13 residues.

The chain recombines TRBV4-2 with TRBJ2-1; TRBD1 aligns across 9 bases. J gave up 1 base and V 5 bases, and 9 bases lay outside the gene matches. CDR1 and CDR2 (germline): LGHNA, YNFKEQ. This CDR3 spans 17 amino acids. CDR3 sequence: CASSVSVGTGSYNEQFF. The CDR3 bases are TGTGCCAGCAGCGTAAGTGTAGGGACAGGGTCCTACAATGAGCAGTTCTTC.

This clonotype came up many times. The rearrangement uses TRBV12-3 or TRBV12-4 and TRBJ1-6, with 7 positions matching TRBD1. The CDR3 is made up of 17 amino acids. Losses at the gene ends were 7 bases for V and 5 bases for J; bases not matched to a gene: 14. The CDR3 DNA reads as TGTGCCAGCAATCCCGGGACAGACTCCTTTAATAATTCACCCCTCCACTTT. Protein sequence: CASNPGTDSFNNSPLHF.